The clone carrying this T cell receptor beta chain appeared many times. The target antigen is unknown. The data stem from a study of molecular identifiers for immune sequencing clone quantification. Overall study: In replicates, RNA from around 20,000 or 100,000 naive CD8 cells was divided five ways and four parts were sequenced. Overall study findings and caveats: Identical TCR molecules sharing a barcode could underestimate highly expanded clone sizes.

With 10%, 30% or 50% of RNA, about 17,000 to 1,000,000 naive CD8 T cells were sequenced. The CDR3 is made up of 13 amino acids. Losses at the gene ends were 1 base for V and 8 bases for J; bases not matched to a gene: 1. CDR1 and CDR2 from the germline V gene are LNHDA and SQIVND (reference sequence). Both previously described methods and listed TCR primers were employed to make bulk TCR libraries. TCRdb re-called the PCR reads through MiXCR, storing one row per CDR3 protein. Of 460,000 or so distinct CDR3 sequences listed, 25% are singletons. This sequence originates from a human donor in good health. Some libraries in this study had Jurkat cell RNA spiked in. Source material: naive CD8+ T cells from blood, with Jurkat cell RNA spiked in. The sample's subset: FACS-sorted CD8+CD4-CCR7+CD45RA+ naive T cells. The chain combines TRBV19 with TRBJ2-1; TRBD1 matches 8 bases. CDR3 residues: CASSIAGGHEQFF. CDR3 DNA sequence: TGTGCCAGTAGTATAGCAGGGGGCCATGAGCAGTTCTTC.